This note documents a single T cell receptor beta chain sequence. Its antigen is still unknown. This sample stems from a study of T cell responses to AZD1222 COVID-19 vaccine. Study-level results: Close to half of spike-specific TCRs reportedly recognize unmutated variant regions.

Profiling relied on immunoSEQ multiplex PCR, and the TCRdb table lists in-frame clones only, not all of them. The repertoire has 150,000 to 200,000 clones, approximately 93% of them found once; the top ten carry less than 1.2%. Second-dose timings of about 4 or about 12 weeks were pooled. The TCR was taken from an adult who received the AZD1222 COVID-19 vaccine. Sequenced material: peripheral blood, taken 28 days after the second AZD1222 dose.

CDR3 DNA sequence: TGCGCCAGCAGCTTGACAGGGTCCTCTGGAAACACCATATATTTT. Its translation is CASSLTGSSGNTIYF. The rearrangement uses TRBV5-1 and TRBJ1-3, with a possible D match to TRBD1 (6 bases). Trimming pared 1 base from V and 0 bases from J, leaving 8 bases between. Germline lookup yields CDR1 SGHRS and CDR2 YFSETQ. CDR3 length equals 15 residues.